This is a list of T cell receptor beta chains from one sample in a study of human T cells and chemical hapten exposure. TCRdb reanalysed the RACE reads using MiXCR and keeps one entry per CDR3 protein. The sample carries approximately 110,000 distinct CDR3 sequences, 9.5% to 12% recorded once. Source: whole blood, taken in connection with sensitization to the hapten diphenylcyclopropenone (DPC). All receptors derive from a woman aged 40 to 50 with alopecia areata. Some clones in this sample may be carry-over from other donors' samples. Both conserved end residues are part of each CDR3. Fields, in order: V gene, D gene, J gene, clone size, CDR3 protein, CDR3 DNA. The D gene is left open where the match is weak. Some rows mark clone size as missing; the rest say once, few, many or name a class of expanded clone.

V gene: TRBV20-1
D gene: .
J gene: TRBJ2-7
clone size: few
CDR3 protein: CSARSPSSYEQYF
CDR3 DNA: TGCAGTGCTAGATCTCCCAGCTCCTACGAGCAGTACTTC

V gene: TRBV27
D gene: .
J gene: TRBJ2-5
clone size: few
CDR3 protein: CASSLSAAPGTQYF
CDR3 DNA: TGTGCCAGCAGTTTATCGGCGGCTCCAGGCACCCAGTACTTC

V gene: TRBV20-1
D gene: .
J gene: TRBJ2-7
clone size: few
CDR3 protein: CSARAGTISEQYF
CDR3 DNA: TGCAGTGCTAGGGCCGGGACGATCAGCGAGCAGTACTTC

V gene: TRBV29-1
D gene: TRBD1
J gene: TRBJ2-2
clone size: few
CDR3 protein: CSVEDRGLTGELFF
CDR3 DNA: TGCAGCGTTGAGGACAGGGGGCTCACCGGGGAGCTGTTTTTT

V gene: TRBV18
D gene: .
J gene: TRBJ2-6
clone size: few
CDR3 protein: CASSPFRTAQSSGANVLTF
CDR3 DNA: TGTGCCAGCTCACCATTTAGGACAGCCCAGAGCTCTGGGGCCAACGTCCTGACTTTC

V gene: TRBV7-3
D gene: .
J gene: TRBJ1-1
clone size: .
CDR3 protein: CASSLEGAGVNTEAFF
CDR3 DNA: TGTGCCAGCAGCTTAGAAGGGGCGGGCGTGAACACTGAAGCTTTCTTT

V gene: TRBV20-1
D gene: .
J gene: TRBJ2-3
clone size: .
CDR3 protein: CSARSAGTTDTQYF
CDR3 DNA: TGCAGTGCTAGATCGGCCGGGACCACAGATACGCAGTATTTT

V gene: TRBV2
D gene: .
J gene: TRBJ2-7
clone size: many
CDR3 protein: CASSEEGVQYF
CDR3 DNA: TGTGCCAGCAGTGAAGAGGGGGTTCAGTACTTC

V gene: TRBV25-1
D gene: .
J gene: TRBJ1-2
clone size: many
CDR3 protein: CASSSPVGGYTF
CDR3 DNA: TGTGCCAGCAGTTCTCCGGTGGGTGGCTACACCTTC

V gene: TRBV24-1
D gene: .
J gene: TRBJ2-2
clone size: once
CDR3 protein: CATSDPGAGELFF
CDR3 DNA: TGTGCCACCAGTGACCCAGGGGCCGGGGAGCTGTTTTTT

V gene: TRBV12-3/TRBV12-4
D gene: TRBD1
J gene: TRBJ2-4
clone size: .
CDR3 protein: CASSSGTGLENIQYF
CDR3 DNA: TGTGCCAGCAGTTCGGGGACAGGGTTGGAAAACATTCAGTACTTC

V gene: TRBV29-1
D gene: .
J gene: TRBJ1-2
clone size: few
CDR3 protein: CSVEGVVDFPYGYTF
CDR3 DNA: TGCAGCGTTGAAGGAGTGGTGGACTTCCCCTATGGCTACACCTTC

V gene: TRBV6-2/TRBV6-3
D gene: TRBD2
J gene: TRBJ2-3
clone size: many
CDR3 protein: CASRLAGGPDTQYF
CDR3 DNA: TGTGCCAGCAGGTTAGCGGGGGGGCCAGATACGCAGTATTTT

V gene: TRBV6-5
D gene: .
J gene: TRBJ2-2
clone size: .
CDR3 protein: CASSYESRAGTGELFF
CDR3 DNA: TGTGCCAGCAGTTATGAAAGCAGGGCGGGCACCGGGGAGCTGTTTTTT

V gene: TRBV6-6
D gene: .
J gene: TRBJ2-2
clone size: .
CDR3 protein: CASSYSTGTGELFF
CDR3 DNA: TGTGCCAGCAGTTACTCCACGGGCACCGGGGAGCTGTTTTTT

V gene: TRBV4-2
D gene: TRBD1
J gene: TRBJ1-2
clone size: few
CDR3 protein: CASSPSGTGYEGYTF
CDR3 DNA: TGTGCCAGCAGCCCGTCCGGGACAGGGTATGAAGGCTACACCTTC

V gene: TRBV7-9
D gene: .
J gene: TRBJ1-5
clone size: few
CDR3 protein: CASSHPARDRGDSNQPQHF
CDR3 DNA: TGTGCCAGCAGCCACCCCGCGAGGGATAGGGGGGACAGCAATCAGCCCCAGCATTTT

V gene: TRBV5-1
D gene: .
J gene: TRBJ1-1
clone size: .
CDR3 protein: CASSRTALNTEAFF
CDR3 DNA: TGCGCCAGCAGCAGGACAGCCCTGAACACTGAAGCTTTCTTT

V gene: TRBV19
D gene: TRBD1
J gene: TRBJ2-7
clone size: .
CDR3 protein: CASSTRGTGTPYEQYF
CDR3 DNA: TGTGCCAGTAGTACACGGGGGACAGGAACCCCCTACGAGCAGTACTTC

V gene: TRBV5-4
D gene: .
J gene: TRBJ2-5
clone size: .
CDR3 protein: CASSYGGTEETQYF
CDR3 DNA: TGTGCCAGCAGCTACGGGGGTACCGAAGAGACCCAGTACTTC

V gene: TRBV20-1
D gene: TRBD1
J gene: TRBJ2-7
clone size: .
CDR3 protein: CSARVWGQFYEQYF
CDR3 DNA: TGCAGTGCTAGAGTCTGGGGACAGTTCTACGAGCAGTACTTC

V gene: TRBV28
D gene: TRBD1
J gene: TRBJ2-7
clone size: many
CDR3 protein: CASSLGTVSSYEQYF
CDR3 DNA: TGTGCCAGCAGTCTAGGGACAGTCAGCTCCTACGAGCAGTACTTC

V gene: TRBV6-2/TRBV6-3
D gene: .
J gene: TRBJ2-1
clone size: .
CDR3 protein: CASSYPPDRNNEQFF
CDR3 DNA: TGTGCCAGCAGTTACCCTCCGGACAGAAACAATGAGCAGTTCTTC

V gene: TRBV28
D gene: TRBD1
J gene: TRBJ2-3
clone size: few
CDR3 protein: CASRGDSPSTDTQYF
CDR3 DNA: TGTGCCAGCAGGGGGGACAGCCCAAGCACAGATACGCAGTATTTT

V gene: TRBV10-3
D gene: TRBD2
J gene: TRBJ2-1
clone size: .
CDR3 protein: CAGSSGGGYNEQFF
CDR3 DNA: TGTGCCGGCTCTAGCGGTGGGGGCTACAATGAGCAGTTCTTC

V gene: TRBV28
D gene: .
J gene: TRBJ2-5
clone size: few
CDR3 protein: CASSSETQYF
CDR3 DNA: TGTGCCAGCAGTTCAGAGACCCAGTACTTC

V gene: TRBV6-6
D gene: TRBD1
J gene: TRBJ1-2
clone size: .
CDR3 protein: CASTNRPGQAIIYGYTF
CDR3 DNA: TGTGCCAGCACCAACCGCCCGGGACAGGCTATAATATATGGCTACACCTTC

V gene: TRBV7-2
D gene: .
J gene: TRBJ1-6
clone size: many
CDR3 protein: CASSLDRTVLHF
CDR3 DNA: TGTGCCAGCAGCTTAGACAGGACAGTCCTCCACTTT

V gene: TRBV12-3/TRBV12-4
D gene: .
J gene: TRBJ1-6
clone size: few
CDR3 protein: CASSSRGNSPLHF
CDR3 DNA: TGTGCCAGCAGTTCCCGGGGTAATTCACCCCTCCACTTT

V gene: TRBV20-1
D gene: TRBD2
J gene: TRBJ2-3
clone size: .
CDR3 protein: CSAPHEGGPSDTQYF
CDR3 DNA: TGCAGTGCACCGCACGAGGGAGGGCCGTCAGATACGCAGTATTTT

V gene: TRBV5-4
D gene: TRBD1
J gene: TRBJ1-6
clone size: many
CDR3 protein: CASSWTGYNSPLHF
CDR3 DNA: TGTGCCAGCAGCTGGACAGGGTATAATTCACCCCTCCACTTT

V gene: TRBV6-2/TRBV6-3
D gene: .
J gene: TRBJ1-1
clone size: .
CDR3 protein: CASISRGPNTEAFF
CDR3 DNA: TGTGCCAGCATCTCCCGAGGACCGAACACTGAAGCTTTCTTT

V gene: TRBV5-5
D gene: TRBD1
J gene: TRBJ2-7
clone size: many
CDR3 protein: CASSLTGTGVNEQYF
CDR3 DNA: TGTGCCAGCAGCTTGACCGGGACAGGGGTCAACGAGCAGTACTTC

V gene: TRBV7-2
D gene: TRBD1
J gene: TRBJ1-3
clone size: .
CDR3 protein: CASSPNRGTAGNTIYF
CDR3 DNA: TGTGCCAGCAGCCCTAACAGGGGTACTGCTGGAAACACCATATATTTT

V gene: TRBV25-1
D gene: .
J gene: TRBJ1-2
clone size: few
CDR3 protein: CASSDNGANYGYTF
CDR3 DNA: TGTGCCAGCAGTGATAACGGGGCTAACTATGGCTACACCTTC

V gene: TRBV20-1
D gene: .
J gene: TRBJ2-1
clone size: .
CDR3 protein: CSARVPTGSTYNEQFF
CDR3 DNA: TGCAGTGCTAGAGTGCCCACGGGATCCACCTACAATGAGCAGTTCTTC

V gene: TRBV19
D gene: .
J gene: TRBJ1-5
clone size: many
CDR3 protein: CASNTGGRSNQPQHF
CDR3 DNA: TGTGCCAGTAATACCGGGGGCCGTAGCAATCAGCCCCAGCATTTT

V gene: TRBV4-2
D gene: TRBD1
J gene: TRBJ1-2
clone size: .
CDR3 protein: CASSQGAGTGIIDGYTF
CDR3 DNA: TGTGCCAGCAGCCAAGGGGCCGGGACAGGGATAATAGACGGCTACACCTTC

V gene: TRBV29-1
D gene: .
J gene: TRBJ1-1
clone size: few
CDR3 protein: CSGSTLDRGTEAFF
CDR3 DNA: TGCAGCGGTTCGACTTTGGATCGGGGCACTGAAGCTTTCTTT

V gene: TRBV7-9
D gene: .
J gene: TRBJ2-3
clone size: .
CDR3 protein: CASSLSLDTQYF
CDR3 DNA: TGTGCCAGCAGCCTTAGCCTCGATACGCAGTATTTT

V gene: TRBV9
D gene: TRBD2
J gene: TRBJ2-7
clone size: many
CDR3 protein: CASSQRGGDSYEQYF
CDR3 DNA: TGTGCCAGCAGCCAGAGGGGAGGGGACTCCTACGAGCAGTACTTC

V gene: TRBV5-6
D gene: TRBD1
J gene: TRBJ1-5
clone size: many
CDR3 protein: CASSRGQGGQPQHF
CDR3 DNA: TGTGCCAGCAGCCGTGGACAGGGTGGTCAGCCCCAGCATTTT

V gene: TRBV24-1
D gene: .
J gene: TRBJ2-2
clone size: many
CDR3 protein: CATSDLAGLNTGELFF
CDR3 DNA: TGTGCCACCAGTGATTTGGCGGGACTGAACACCGGGGAGCTGTTTTTT

V gene: TRBV25-1
D gene: TRBD2
J gene: TRBJ2-7
clone size: many
CDR3 protein: CASSTGLAGGYEQYF
CDR3 DNA: TGTGCCAGCAGCACGGGACTAGCGGGGGGCTACGAGCAGTACTTC

V gene: TRBV21-1
D gene: .
J gene: TRBJ1-6
clone size: many
CDR3 protein: CASSKSRGSPRLGWSYNSPLHF
CDR3 DNA: TGTGCCAGCAGCAAATCGAGGGGCAGCCCCCGGCTAGGGTGGTCCTATAATTCACCCCTCCACTTT

V gene: TRBV29-1
D gene: .
J gene: TRBJ2-6
clone size: many
CDR3 protein: CSVEPISGANVLTF
CDR3 DNA: TGCAGCGTTGAACCCATCTCTGGGGCCAACGTCCTGACTTTC

V gene: TRBV10-3
D gene: .
J gene: TRBJ1-1
clone size: many
CDR3 protein: CATSRTDGNTEAFF
CDR3 DNA: TGTGCCACCTCTCGGACAGACGGAAACACTGAAGCTTTCTTT

V gene: TRBV4-1
D gene: .
J gene: TRBJ2-5
clone size: many
CDR3 protein: CASSLRQAQETQYF
CDR3 DNA: TGCGCCAGCAGCCTCCGACAGGCCCAAGAGACCCAGTACTTC

V gene: TRBV2
D gene: .
J gene: TRBJ1-1
clone size: .
CDR3 protein: CASSDTTSNTEAFF
CDR3 DNA: TGTGCCAGCAGTGATACAACCTCGAACACTGAAGCTTTCTTT

V gene: TRBV6-5
D gene: .
J gene: TRBJ1-1
clone size: many
CDR3 protein: CASSSLVAPEAFF
CDR3 DNA: TGTGCCAGCAGCTCACTGGTGGCACCTGAAGCTTTCTTT

V gene: TRBV7-2
D gene: TRBD1
J gene: TRBJ1-2
clone size: many
CDR3 protein: CASSPDRTGAYGYTF
CDR3 DNA: TGTGCCAGCAGCCCAGATCGGACAGGGGCCTATGGCTACACCTTC

V gene: TRBV28
D gene: TRBD1
J gene: TRBJ1-1
clone size: .
CDR3 protein: CASSLPGQGGTEAFF
CDR3 DNA: TGTGCCAGCAGTTTACCCGGACAGGGAGGCACTGAAGCTTTCTTT

V gene: TRBV6-1
D gene: .
J gene: TRBJ1-6
clone size: .
CDR3 protein: CASSAPLQGMVSPLHF
CDR3 DNA: TGTGCCAGCAGTGCCCCCCTACAGGGAATGGTATCACCCCTCCACTTT

V gene: TRBV6-6
D gene: .
J gene: TRBJ2-2
clone size: many
CDR3 protein: CASSFGELFF
CDR3 DNA: TGTGCCAGCAGCTTCGGGGAGCTGTTTTTT

V gene: TRBV5-4
D gene: .
J gene: TRBJ2-6
clone size: few
CDR3 protein: CASSLRRGKGSGANVLTF
CDR3 DNA: TGTGCCAGCAGCTTGAGGAGGGGAAAGGGCTCTGGGGCCAACGTCCTGACTTTC

V gene: TRBV7-2
D gene: TRBD2
J gene: TRBJ2-6
clone size: .
CDR3 protein: CASSFSAGGFSGANVLTF
CDR3 DNA: TGTGCCAGCAGCTTTTCCGCGGGGGGTTTCTCTGGGGCCAACGTCCTGACTTTC

V gene: TRBV29-1
D gene: .
J gene: TRBJ2-3
clone size: many
CDR3 protein: CSVRDPPPDTQYF
CDR3 DNA: TGCAGCGTTCGGGACCCCCCCCCAGATACGCAGTATTTT